The 21 T cell receptor beta chains listed next were all sequenced from one sample in a study of T-cell reconstitution after alpha-beta-depleted transplantation in children. The TCRbeta library was prepared with unique molecular identifiers. TCRdb reprocessed the PCR reads via MiXCR and lists one record per CDR3 protein. Among approximately 390,000 distinct CDR3 sequences listed, approximately 10% were seen once. Sequences were derived from PBMCs from the stem cell graft donor, sampled from the stem cell graft. Receptor source: a human donor who donated a stem cell graft to a child with acute myeloid leukemia.

The chain uses TRBV20-1 and TRBJ2-5; either TRBD1 or TRBD2 may fit D (6 bases each). The germline CDR1 and CDR2 sequences are DFQATT and SNEGSKA (reference sequence). The CDR3 runs to 14 residues. V was trimmed by 5 bases and J by 5 bases, leaving 18 bases between them. The CDR3 spells CSAAPGTGGETQYF. The CDR3 bases are TGCAGTGCTGCCCCGGGGACTGGGGGCGAGACCCAGTACTTC.

This clonotype was seen a handful of times. The chain couples TRBV25-1 to TRBJ2-7, with a possible D match to TRBD1 (5 bases). V lost 3 bases and J lost 5, with 8 bases in between. The CDR3 sequence is 12 residues long. Germline V CDR1 and CDR2: MGHDK, SYGVNS. The DNA of the CDR3 is TGTGCCAGCAGTGAGCAGGGCGACGAGCAGTACTTC. Protein sequence: CASSEQGDEQYF.

The chain carries TRBV27 and TRBJ2-2; 10 bases map to TRBD1. The CDR3 totals 15 residues. From germline, CDR1 is MNHEY and CDR2 SMNVEV (reference sequence). Trimming took 5 bases from V and 6 from J; bases not matched to a gene: 6. The CDR3 region is CASSPGDRGSGELFF. In nucleotides, the CDR3 is TGTGCCAGCAGTCCAGGGGACAGGGGATCCGGGGAGCTGTTTTTT.

This clonotype was seen a handful of times. The chain couples TRBV6-1 to TRBJ2-7; 9 nucleotides line up with TRBD1. The CDR3 contains 15 residues. Germline CDR1 reads MNHNS; CDR2 reads SASEGT. Trimming at V came to 2 bases and at J to 5 bases, leaving 7 bases not matched to a gene. The CDR3 sequence: CASSELGQGGHEQYF. As DNA, the CDR3 is TGTGCCAGCAGTGAACTGGGACAGGGAGGCCACGAGCAGTACTTC.

The table lists this clonotype with a few counts. The chain combines TRBV6-1 with TRBJ1-2, with D unresolved. Germline-derived CDR1 and CDR2 are MNHNS and SASEGT. The CDR3 is made up of 14 amino acids. Trimming pared 6 bases from V and 2 bases from J, leaving 13 bases between. DNA of the CDR3: TGTGCCAGCAGCCTAGGGTCGGGGAACTATGGCTACACCTTC. It translates to CASSLGSGNYGYTF.

In its sample, this clonotype was seen a few times. The rearrangement uses TRBV7-2 and TRBJ2-1; the D gene is possibly TRBD1 (5 bases). The V end lost 1 base, the J end lost 7 bases, and 11 bases lay between the germline ends. Germline V gives CDR1 SGHTA, CDR2 FQGNSA. There are 14 residues in the CDR3. The CDR3 DNA reads as TGTGCCAGCAGCTTAGGACAGTTCCTTAATGAGCAGTTCTTC. It specifies CASSLGQFLNEQFF.

The J gene is TRBJ1-3, the V gene TRBV5-5; 8 bases are a match to TRBD1. This CDR3 comprises 17 residues. Germline V gives CDR1 SGHKS, CDR2 YYEKEE (reference sequence). The ends lost 4 bases at V and 0 bases at J; junction bases unmatched: 9. The CDR3 DNA reads as TGTGCCAGCAGCCTGGGACAGGCACGACCCTCTGGAAACACCATATATTTT. Protein sequence: CASSLGQARPSGNTIYF.

The chain carries TRBV27 and TRBJ2-3, with 13 positions matching TRBD2. V lost 5 bases, J lost 5 bases, and 4 bases stayed unmatched. The CDR3 has 15 amino acids. Germline assignment: CDR1 MNHEY and CDR2 SMNVEV (reference sequence). The CDR3 loop is CASSRLAGGQDTQYF. The CDR3, as DNA: TGTGCCAGCAGTCGACTAGCGGGAGGACAAGATACGCAGTATTTT.

This sequence joins TRBV5-1 and TRBJ1-1; 9 bases align to TRBD1. The CDR3 totals 16 residues. Per germline, CDR1 SGHRS and CDR2 YFSETQ. J gave up 3 bases and V 1 base, and 7 bases lay outside the gene matches. The chain's CDR3 is CASSLSIRDRDTEAFF. The CDR3, as DNA: TGCGCCAGCAGCTTGTCGATTCGGGACAGGGACACTGAAGCTTTCTTT.

This chain uses TRBV15 with TRBJ2-2; D gene unclear. The V gene's germline CDR1 is LNHNV and CDR2 YYDKDF (reference sequence). The CDR3 runs 14 residues. V was clipped by 3 bases and J by 6 bases, with 11 bases between them. Here the CDR3 reads CATSSNVRAGELFF. The CDR3 DNA reads TGTGCCACCAGCAGCAACGTCCGGGCCGGGGAGCTGTTTTTT.

This clonotype has only a few counts. The DNA of the CDR3 is TGCGCCAGCAGCTTCTCTACAGGGGGTTTGGAGGATCAGCCCCAGCATTTT. This gives the protein CASSFSTGGLEDQPQHF. This sequence joins TRBV4-1 and TRBJ1-5; 8 nucleotides line up with TRBD1. Germline values: CDR1 MGHRA, CDR2 YSYEKL. Germline trimming cut 5 bases from V and 5 bases from J; bases unmatched to any gene: 14. The CDR3 runs 17 residues.

This clonotype was found a few times. V is TRBV27 and J is TRBJ2-7; D unresolved. The V end was cut by 6 bases, the J end by 2 bases, with 17 bases between. The CDR3 consists of 15 residues. Germline values: CDR1 MNHEY, CDR2 SMNVEV (reference sequence). DNA for the CDR3: TGTGCCAGCAGCCTAAGGTCCCCTATTCCCTACGAGCAGTACTTC. It specifies CASSLRSPIPYEQYF.

The table lists this clonotype with a few counts. The chain recombines TRBV11-2 with TRBJ2-5; perhaps TRBD1 as D (5 bases). The CDR3 loop spans 14 amino acids. V was trimmed by 2 bases and J by 5 bases, leaving 12 bases between them. Germline lookup yields CDR1 SGHAT and CDR2 FQNNGV. The CDR3 sequence: CASSLNPGRETQYF. In nucleotides, the CDR3 is TGTGCCAGCAGCTTAAATCCAGGGCGGGAGACCCAGTACTTC.

The chain combines TRBV10-3 with TRBJ2-5; maybe TRBD1 (5 bases). Germline CDR1 is ENHRY and CDR2 is SYGVKD. The CDR3 runs to 15 residues. The germline V and J ends were trimmed by 4 bases and 2 bases, with 14 bases remaining between them. CDR3 amino acids: CAISGQDSTQETQYF. The CDR3 DNA follows: TGTGCCATCAGTGGCCAAGACAGTACTCAAGAGACCCAGTACTTC.

The V gene is TRBV18, the J gene TRBJ1-3; D gene ambiguous. The CDR3 runs 15 residues. V was pared by 0 bases and J by 0 bases, with 6 bases between. CDR1 and CDR2 from the germline V gene are KGHSH and LQKENI. The CDR3 sequence: CASSPPGYSGNTIYF. The CDR3 nucleotides read TGTGCCAGCTCACCACCAGGGTACTCTGGAAACACCATATATTTT.

The J gene is TRBJ2-7, the V gene TRBV9, with D uncertain. CDR3 length equals 14 residues. The V gene lost 0 bases and the J gene lost 0 bases, with 7 bases spanning the gap. The germline V gene has CDR1 SGDLS and CDR2 YYNGEE. The CDR3 DNA reads TGTGCCAGCAGCGTAGGCATTCGCTCCTACGAGCAGTACTTC. This translates into CASSVGIRSYEQYF.

This clonotype occurred a few times. V gene TRBV2 combines with J gene TRBJ1-4; the D is unclear. Trimming removed 9 bases at V and 8 bases at J, with 7 bases between. The CDR3 is 10 amino acids. Per the germline V gene, CDR1 is SNHLY and CDR2 is FYNNEI. The CDR3, as DNA: TGTGCCAGTGGAAGAGAAAAACTGTTTTTT. It is translated as CASGREKLFF.

This sequence joins TRBV15 and TRBJ2-5; D not resolved. Germline CDR1 is LNHNV and CDR2 is YYDKDF (reference sequence). V was cut by 1 base and J by 2 bases, with 14 bases left in between. The CDR3 covers 16 residues. CDR3 region: CATSRVDFLGQETQYF. CDR3 coding DNA: TGTGCCACCAGCAGAGTTGACTTCCTAGGGCAAGAGACCCAGTACTTC.

The genes are TRBV29-1 and TRBJ2-7, with TRBD2 matching over 9 bases. V lost 6 bases, J lost 4 bases, and 7 bases stayed unmatched. Germline V gene sequence: CDR1 SQVTM, CDR2 ANQGSEA. This CDR3 spans 13 amino acids. The CDR3 is CSVGTSPSYEQYF. DNA of the CDR3: TGCAGCGTGGGGACTAGCCCCTCGTACGAGCAGTACTTC.

The sample holds a few counts of this clonotype. The chain is built from TRBV6-5 and TRBJ1-4; no clear D gene. Germline V gene data show CDR1 as MNHEY and CDR2 as SVGAGI. This CDR3 is 14 amino acids long. Trimming shortened V by 2 bases and J by 8 bases, and 12 bases separated the two germline ends. CDR3 DNA: TGTGCCAGCAGTTACCCCTCGGACGGAGAAAAACTGTTTTTT. Encoded protein: CASSYPSDGEKLFF.

V usage is TRBV15 and J usage is TRBJ2-6; 10 bases fit TRBD1. J lost 0 bases, V lost 5 bases, and 13 bases had no gene match. This CDR3 spans 20 amino acids. CDR1 and CDR2 from the germline V gene are LNHNV and YYDKDF (reference sequence). DNA of the CDR3: TGTGCCACCAGCCACCCGGAGGAAGGACAGGGGGTCTCTGGGGCCAACGTCCTGACTTTC. Encoded protein: CATSHPEEGQGVSGANVLTF.